These 8 T cell receptor beta chains share one sample of origin, sequenced in a study of shared clonotypes between healthy human individuals. Libraries were prepared by immunoSEQ multiplex PCR; TCRdb keeps only in-frame clonotypes and omits some of them. The sample lists over 2 million clones; roughly 90% were seen once. Material for sequencing was naive CD4+ T cells from PBMCs. Documented subset: CD45RA+ positively selected. These receptor sequences come from a man aged 18 to 35 in good health. Some clones in this sample may be carry-over from other donors' samples.

The chain employs TRBV15 and TRBJ1-4; possible D gene TRBD1, 5 bases. The CDR3 has 15 amino acids. The germline V gene encodes CDR1 LNHNV and CDR2 YYDKDF (reference sequence). V lost 3 bases to trimming and J lost 7 bases, with 15 bases between them. CDR3 DNA: TGTGCCACCAGCAGTCGGGGACGGGGGAGTGAAAAACTGTTTTTT. The encoded protein is CATSSRGRGSEKLFF.

This sequence joins TRBV5-5 and TRBJ2-7, with TRBD2 matching 9 bases. CDR1 is SGHKS and CDR2 is YYEKEE in the germline V gene (reference sequence). Trimming at V came to 0 bases and at J to 4 bases, leaving 5 bases not matched to a gene. The CDR3 loop spans 15 amino acids. CDR3 coding DNA: TGTGCCAGCAGCTTGGATAGCGGGAGTTTGTACGAGCAGTACTTC. Residues: CASSLDSGSLYEQYF.

This clone showed up just once. The chain employs TRBV27 and TRBJ1-5, with D perhaps matching TRBD1 (5 bases). The germline V and J ends were trimmed by 0 bases and 7 bases, with 13 bases remaining between them. In germline, CDR1 is MNHEY, CDR2 SMNVEV (reference sequence). The CDR3 has 15 amino acids. In DNA, the CDR3 is TGTGCCAGCAGTTTATCCGGGAACCGGGGGCAGCCCCAGCATTTT. It codes for CASSLSGNRGQPQHF.

The chain joins TRBV27 to TRBJ2-1; TRBD2 is a possible D gene (5 bases). V was cut by 3 bases and J by 7 bases, with 13 bases left in between. The CDR3 has 14 residues. From germline, CDR1 is MNHEY and CDR2 SMNVEV (reference sequence). The CDR3 DNA reads TGTGCCAGCAGTTTCTCTAGCTGGGGTAATGAGCAGTTCTTC. This sequence encodes CASSFSSWGNEQFF.

This rearrangement joins TRBV6-5 to TRBJ2-1; the D call may be TRBD1 or TRBD2 (6 bases each). The CDR3 contains 15 residues. CDR1 and CDR2 (germline): MNHEY, SVGAGI. Trimming took 7 bases from V and 3 from J, leaving 16 bases between them. The CDR3 DNA reads TGTGCCAGCACCAAGGGGGGTAGGGGCTACAATGAGCAGTTCTTC. Amino acid sequence: CASTKGGRGYNEQFF.

The V gene is TRBV5-1, the J gene TRBJ2-7, with 7 bases identical to TRBD2. Germline assignment: CDR1 SGHRS and CDR2 YFSETQ. Trimming at V came to 0 bases and at J to 2 bases, leaving 11 bases not matched to a gene. The length of the CDR3 is 17 residues. Here the CDR3 reads CASSLGPPLGGTYEQYF. CDR3 nucleotides: TGCGCCAGCAGCTTGGGCCCTCCCCTCGGGGGGACCTACGAGCAGTACTTC.

The CDR3 sequence is CAWSVSGTWVLENTIYF. The DNA for the CDR3 is TGTGCCTGGAGTGTCTCTGGTACTTGGGTGTTAGAAAACACCATATATTTT. The chain couples TRBV30 to TRBJ1-3; D uncertain. The germline V gene encodes CDR1 GTSNPN and CDR2 SVGIG (reference sequence). Deletions cut 0 bases from V and 6 bases from J, with 21 bases between. The CDR3 consists of 17 residues.

As DNA, the CDR3 is TGCGCCAGCAGCTTGGGGATAGGTGGGACCTACAATGAGCAGTTCTTC. Translated: CASSLGIGGTYNEQFF. The J gene is TRBJ2-1, the V gene TRBV5-1; D unresolved. Germline-derived CDR1 and CDR2 are SGHRS and YFSETQ. The CDR3 spans 16 residues. The V end was cut by 0 bases, the J end by 2 bases, with 12 bases between.